This T cell receptor (beta chain) derives from a study of cytomegalovirus exposure and HLA in healthy donors. The CDR3 sequence is 15 residues long. Germline CDR1 LGHNA, CDR2 YNFKEQ. Between the trimmed V and J ends, which lost 5 bases and 2 bases, there was a span of 14 bases. The PCR made use of 60 Vbeta and 13 Jbeta primers. Measured with immunoSEQ multiplex PCR; TCRdb has only the in-frame clones, and not every one. The sample includes about 200,000 clones, about 90% seen only once; the top ten take 1.3%. Study-wide results and limits: Later analysis suggested links between common viral pathogens and several top significant clusters.

About this clone itself: Its target is not known.

The sequence was obtained from a man aged 25 to 40 in good health and CMV-seronegative. The V gene is TRBV4-2, the J gene TRBJ2-3; the D gene is possibly TRBD2 (6 bases). Sample: PBMCs. The CDR3 bases are TGTGCCAGCAGCGTGGGGACTTACATCACAGATACGCAGTATTTT. Protein sequence: CASSVGTYITDTQYF.